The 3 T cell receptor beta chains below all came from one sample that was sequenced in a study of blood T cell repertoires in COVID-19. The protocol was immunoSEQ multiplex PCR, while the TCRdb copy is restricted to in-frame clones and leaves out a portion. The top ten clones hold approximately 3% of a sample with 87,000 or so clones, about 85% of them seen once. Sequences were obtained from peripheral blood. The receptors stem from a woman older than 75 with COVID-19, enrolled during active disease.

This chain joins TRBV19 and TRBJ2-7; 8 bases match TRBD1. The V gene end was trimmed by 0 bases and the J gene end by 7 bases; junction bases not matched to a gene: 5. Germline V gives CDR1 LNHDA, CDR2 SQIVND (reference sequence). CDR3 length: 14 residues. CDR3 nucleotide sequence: TGTGCCAGTAGTATAGATCGGGACAGGCGGGAGCAGTACTTC. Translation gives CASSIDRDRREQYF.

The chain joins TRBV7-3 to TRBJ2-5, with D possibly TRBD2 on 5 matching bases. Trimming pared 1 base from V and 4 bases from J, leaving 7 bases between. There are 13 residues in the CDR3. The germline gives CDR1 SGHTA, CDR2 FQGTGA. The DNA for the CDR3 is TGTGCCAGCAGCTTAAATGGGAGAGAGACCCAGTACTTC. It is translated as CASSLNGRETQYF.

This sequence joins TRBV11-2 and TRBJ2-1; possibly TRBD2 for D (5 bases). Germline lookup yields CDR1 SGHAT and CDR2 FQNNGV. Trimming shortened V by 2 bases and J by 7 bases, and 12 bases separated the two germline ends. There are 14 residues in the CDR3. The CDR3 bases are TGTGCCAGCAGCTTAACCCAACGGGGTAATGAGCAGTTCTTC. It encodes CASSLTQRGNEQFF.